What follows describes a single TCR beta chain. Its antigen is unidentified. This sample was taken from a study of cytomegalovirus exposure and HLA in healthy donors. Study-level findings and limits: The study labeled fewer than 200 TCR beta chains cytomegalovirus-associated. Rates of TCR association differed by HLA locus in a later analysis, with DRB1 highest and HLA-C lowest. HLA alleles showed associations with some 15,000 TCR beta sequences in a later analysis, at a 0.05 false discovery rate.

The CDR3 consists of 18 residues. The germline gives CDR1 SGHRS, CDR2 YFSETQ. J was trimmed by 2 bases and V by 2 bases; bases with no gene match: 11. The PCR employed 60 Vbeta primers together with 13 Jbeta primers. Some clones are missing from TCRdb's copy, which holds only in-frame ones; the method was immunoSEQ multiplex PCR. The profile shows around 95,000 clones, approximately 82% of them singletons. Healthy bone marrow donors made up the donor group. The sequenced material came from PBMCs. V gene TRBV5-1 combines with J gene TRBJ2-3, with 10 bases lining up with TRBD2. The sequence came from a female donor in good health and CMV-seropositive. CDR3 DNA sequence: TGCGCCAGCAGCTTCACTAGCGGGGATGTCATGAACACAGATACGCAGTATTTT. Its translation: CASSFTSGDVMNTDTQYF.